A selection of T cell receptor beta chains follows, all from one sample in a study of T cells in Graves' hyperthyroidism and ophthalmopathy. MiXCR, applied by TCRdb to the multiplex PCR reads, yields one record per CDR3 protein. The sample carries about 840,000 distinct CDR3 sequences, over 35% recorded once. Material for sequencing was blood. These receptors came from a man between 18 and 35 years old with Graves' hyperthyroidism. Each CDR3 is given without its conserved first and last residue. Each record gives: J gene, clone size, V gene, CDR3 protein. Rows may omit the clone size; those that give it use once, few, many or a size class.

J: TRBJ1-2; size: NA; V: TRBV29-1; CDR3: SLEPEDVYGYT
J: TRBJ1-1; size: few; V: TRBV5-1; CDR3: ASSQEVLGSMNTEAF
J: TRBJ2-6; size: many; V: TRBV9; CDR3: ASSTLSGANVLT
J: TRBJ1-2; size: NA; V: TRBV10-3; CDR3: ASSYSKFDYT
J: TRBJ2-7; size: many; V: TRBV15; CDR3: ATSRGTIREQY
J: TRBJ1-6; size: few; V: TRBV5-1; CDR3: ASSTGGSPLH
J: TRBJ1-2; size: many; V: TRBV11-2; CDR3: ASTAQGADGYT
J: TRBJ1-1; size: many; V: TRBV5-6; CDR3: ASSLGWGTEAF
J: TRBJ2-7; size: many; V: TRBV10-3; CDR3: AISPGQIYEQY
J: TRBJ1-4; size: NA; V: TRBV12-3/TRBV12-4; CDR3: ASTKGRGVEKLF
J: TRBJ1-2; size: NA; V: TRBV7-9; CDR3: ASSSENPRGNGYT
J: TRBJ1-5; size: NA; V: TRBV12-3/TRBV12-4; CDR3: ASSLEPSNQPQH
J: TRBJ1-4; size: few; V: TRBV12-5; CDR3: ASGLTQGAGEKLF
J: TRBJ2-7; size: NA; V: TRBV7-3; CDR3: ASSLRDSNYEQY
J: TRBJ2-5; size: few; V: TRBV20-1; CDR3: SADNRIAPQETQY
J: TRBJ2-5; size: many; V: TRBV24-1; CDR3: ATSEGASGGARETQY
J: TRBJ1-1; size: NA; V: TRBV12-3/TRBV12-4; CDR3: ASTPPGAGKNTEAF
J: TRBJ1-3; size: NA; V: TRBV14; CDR3: ASSRLGQSFSGNTIY
J: TRBJ1-3; size: NA; V: TRBV11-2; CDR3: ASSLSGLSGNTIY
J: TRBJ2-7; size: many; V: TRBV24-1; CDR3: ATSDFGYEQY
J: TRBJ1-1; size: NA; V: TRBV15; CDR3: ATSRPGEQVAF
J: TRBJ1-1; size: many; V: TRBV7-9; CDR3: ASSHSGTGDTEAF
J: TRBJ2-7; size: NA; V: TRBV10-1; CDR3: ASSLREGRGSYEQY
J: TRBJ2-5; size: many; V: TRBV12-3/TRBV12-4; CDR3: ASSTPLGETQY
J: TRBJ2-7; size: many; V: TRBV15; CDR3: ATSRDVGPSSYEQY
J: TRBJ1-4; size: many; V: TRBV9; CDR3: ASTRTPSGGEKLF
J: TRBJ1-2; size: once; V: TRBV2; CDR3: ASAGGQGANYGYT
J: TRBJ2-7; size: many; V: TRBV10-3; CDR3: AISGTSGRYEQY